The clone carrying this T cell receptor beta chain was counted only a few times. The V and J ends lost 8 bases and 3 bases respectively, with 17 bases between them. CDR1 and CDR2 from the germline V gene are SGHTA and FQGNSA. The CDR3 totals 14 residues. This entry comes from a study of cytomegalovirus exposure and HLA in healthy donors. Vbeta (60) and Jbeta (13) primers were used in the PCR. Produced via immunoSEQ multiplex PCR; TCRdb's table is partial and in-frame only. This sample has more than 140,000 clones, with around 65% found just once. Material: PBMCs. The source is a woman in her twenties or thirties in good health and CMV-seropositive. V is TRBV7-2 and J is TRBJ2-7; D not certain. The CDR3 region has the DNA TGTGCCAGCCAGGCCCCTTACAAGATCTACGAGCAGTACTTC. It translates to CASQAPYKIYEQYF.